This T cell receptor beta chain comes out of a study of memory CD4+ T cells and cytomegalovirus serostatus. Study in general: This sample comes from healthy Belgian adults, 9 CMV seropositive, roughly 22 seronegative. Whole-study findings and limits: About 40% of the 164 known CMV-associated TCRbeta sequences appeared in CD4+ memory. Suggested: most of the CMV-linked TCR signature lies in CD4+ memory cells.

Single viable CD3+CD4+CD8-CD45RO+ cells were sorted as the memory CD4+ T cells. After thawing, CD4+ T cells were positively selected. Measured with immunoSEQ multiplex PCR; TCRdb has only the in-frame clones, and not every one. The repertoire holds 25,000 to 35,000 clones, with roughly 80% as singletons. Notes on this clone: Its matching antigen is unknown.

J gave up 3 bases and V 0 bases, and 5 bases lay outside the gene matches. The CDR3 length is 17 residues. Germline values: CDR1 SGHRS, CDR2 YFSETQ. This sequence originates from an adult in good health and CMV-seronegative. Some clones in this sample may be carry-over from other donors' samples. Sequenced material: memory CD4+ T cells from blood. This chain joins TRBV5-1 and TRBJ2-4; 11 bases agree with TRBD2. CDR3 loop: CASSLGLAGTFKNIQYF. The CDR3, as DNA: TGCGCCAGCAGCTTGGGACTAGCGGGGACCTTCAAAAACATTCAGTACTTC.